The 4 T cell receptor beta chains presented below share a single source sample, sequenced in a study of T cells after posttransplantation cyclophosphamide. The assay was immunoSEQ multiplex PCR, and TCRdb's table has in-frame clones only and misses some. Of 20,000 to 25,000 clones in the sample, approximately 92% were seen once. Sampled 1 year posttransplant, controls received myeloablative marrow transplants, methotrexate and a calcineurin inhibitor. The sequencing here drew on PBMCs, taken roughly 49 weeks after allogeneic stem cell transplant with calcineurin inhibitor and methotrexate. The receptors originated from a female patient aged 25-39 years who received an allogeneic stem cell transplant from an unrelated donor, was CMV-positive, and had acute and chronic GVHD. A share of the T cells may be of graft donor origin.

This rearrangement joins TRBV9 to TRBJ2-1, with 10 nucleotides matching TRBD2. Germline V gene sequence: CDR1 SGDLS, CDR2 YYNGEE. This CDR3 contains 16 residues. J was trimmed by 7 bases and V by 2 bases; bases with no gene match: 9. CDR3 in DNA: TGTGCCAGCAGCGTTTCCCGCGCTAGCGGGAGTAATGAGCAGTTCTTC. Translating it yields CASSVSRASGSNEQFF. The whole variable domain, filled in from reference TRBV9 and TRBJ2-1, reads DSGVTQTPKHLITATGQRVTLRCSPRSGDLSVYWYQQSLDQGLQFLIQYYNGEERAKGNILERFSAQQFPDLHSELNLSSLELGDSALYFCASSVSRASGSNEQFFGPGTRLTVL.

The genes are TRBV11-2 and TRBJ1-6; D is uncertain. This CDR3 region has 12 residues. Trimming removed 5 bases from V and 8 bases from J, with 7 bases in between. From germline, CDR1 is SGHAT and CDR2 FQNNGV. Written as DNA, the CDR3 is TGTGCCAGCAGCCGGGAAGATTCACCCCTCCACTTT. Its protein is CASSREDSPLHF.

The rearrangement links TRBV9 to TRBJ2-1; 7 positions match TRBD1. CDR1 SGDLS and CDR2 YYNGEE come from the germline V gene. The CDR3 covers 14 residues. V was pared by 4 bases and J by 1 base, with 2 bases of the junction left unmatched. CDR3 DNA sequence: TGTGCCAGCAGCCCGACAGGGTCCTACAATGAGCAGTTCTTC. The encoded protein is CASSPTGSYNEQFF.

The V call is TRBV7-2, the J call TRBJ1-2, with 7 nucleotides matching TRBD1. The CDR3 is 15 residues long. Trimming removed 3 bases from V and 8 bases from J; junction bases left unmatched: 12. Germline V gives CDR1 SGHTA, CDR2 FQGNSA. DNA for the CDR3: TGTGCCAGCAGCTTTCCGGGGACAGTTGTAGGAGGCTACACCTTC. This encodes CASSFPGTVVGGYTF.